These 26 T cell receptor beta chains share one sample of origin, sequenced in a study of radiation and T cells in renal cell carcinoma. Time point noted: baseline pretreatment blood. The treatment was: 15 Gy SBRT to primary tumor, nephrectomy 4 weeks later. Generated by immunoSEQ multiplex PCR, the TCRdb table keeps only in-frame clones and is missing some. The sample yields 130,000 to 150,000 clones, roughly nine tenths seen once. The sample was blood, taken from a patient whose treatment included radiotherapy and nephrectomy. The receptors derive from a woman between 70 and 85 years old with renal cell carcinoma.

This chain connects TRBV5-1 to TRBJ2-5; 12 bases line up with TRBD2. Germline CDR1 reads SGHRS; CDR2 reads YFSETQ. The V segment lost 5 bases and the J segment 3 bases; nucleotides outside the gene matches: 5. This CDR3 comprises 15 residues. The CDR3 DNA is TGCGCCAGCAGGACTAGCGGGGGACCAAAAGAGACCCAGTACTTC. It encodes CASRTSGGPKETQYF.

The V and J genes are TRBV27 and TRBJ1-6, with a possible D match to TRBD1 (6 bases). The CDR3 is 15 amino acids. Trimming took off 7 bases at V and 9 bases at J, with 19 bases between the two ends. Germline-derived CDR1 and CDR2 are MNHEY and SMNVEV (reference sequence). DNA of the CDR3: TGTGCCAGCAAGTCCTCTGACAGGCGGTTTTCACCCCTCCACTTT. Translated: CASKSSDRRFSPLHF.

J is TRBJ2-3 and V is TRBV7-2; 9 nucleotides line up with TRBD2. Germline lookup yields CDR1 SGHTA and CDR2 FQGNSA. This CDR3 region has 15 residues. Trimming took 3 bases from V and 5 from J; bases not matched to a gene: 6. The CDR3 coding sequence is TGTGCCAGCAGCTTGGCGGGGGGGCGAGGAGATACGCAGTATTTT. Encoded protein: CASSLAGGRGDTQYF.

The J gene is TRBJ1-2, the V gene TRBV6-5, with 9 bases aligning to TRBD1. Germline V gene data show CDR1 as MNHEY and CDR2 as SVGAGI. Trimming took 2 bases from V and 8 from J; bases not matched to a gene: 6. This CDR3 is built from 14 residues. The CDR3 reads CASSYVGTGKGYTF. The CDR3 DNA is TGTGCCAGCAGTTACGTCGGGACAGGGAAAGGCTACACCTTC.

The rearrangement joins TRBV11-3 to TRBJ2-7, with 9 bases matching TRBD1. CDR1 is SGHNT, CDR2 YENEEA, per germline. V lost 0 bases and J lost 2; bases outside the gene matches: 5. The CDR3 runs to 16 residues. CDR3 coding DNA: TGTGCCAGCAGCTTAGATTCGGGACAGGGAACCTACGAGCAGTACTTC. It codes for CASSLDSGQGTYEQYF.

V is TRBV7-2 and J is TRBJ1-5; D unclear. Germline-derived CDR1 and CDR2 are SGHTA and FQGNSA. The CDR3 extends over 15 amino acids. Trimming removed 5 bases from V and 2 bases from J, with 13 bases in between. The CDR3 loop reads CASSPIGRGNQPQHF. In DNA form, the CDR3 reads TGTGCCAGCAGCCCCATCGGCAGAGGCAATCAGCCCCAGCATTTT.

The CDR3 is CASSQEFPGVYEQYF. Written as DNA, the CDR3 is TGCGCCAGCAGCCAAGAATTTCCAGGGGTCTACGAGCAGTACTTC. The chain has TRBV4-3 and TRBJ2-7; perhaps TRBD1 as D (6 bases). Germline assignment: CDR1 LGHNA and CDR2 YSLEER. The CDR3 spans 15 residues. V was shortened by 0 bases and J by 3 bases, with 12 bases between the two germline ends.

The CDR3 sequence is CASSLTLTASYEQYF. The DNA of the CDR3 is TGCGCCAGCAGCCTTACACTGACAGCTTCCTACGAGCAGTACTTC. J is TRBJ2-7 and V is TRBV4-1; TRBD1 is a possible D gene (5 bases). V shed 4 bases and J shed 1 base, with 14 bases lying between them. The CDR3 runs 15 residues. CDR1 is MGHRA and CDR2 is YSYEKL in the germline V gene.

This clone was observed once. This chain uses TRBV21-1 with TRBJ2-2. TRBV21-1 is termed a pseudogene. The CDR3 runs 11 residues. Written as DNA, the CDR3 is TGTGCCAGCACCCACACCGGGGAGCTGTTTTTT. Its translation is CASTHTGELFF.

This chain uses TRBV2 with TRBJ2-7, with D tentatively TRBD1 or TRBD2 (6 bases each). The CDR3 extends over 13 amino acids. Between the trimmed V and J ends, which lost 2 bases and 4 bases, there was a span of 9 bases. Looked up from germline, CDR1 is SNHLY and CDR2 is FYNNEI. In DNA form, the CDR3 reads TGTGCCAGCAGTGAAAGGGGGGAGTACGAGCAGTACTTC. It translates to CASSERGEYEQYF.

This sequence joins TRBV28 and TRBJ2-7; tentatively, D is TRBD1 (6 bases). V dropped 1 base and J dropped 0 bases, with 13 bases sitting between them. This CDR3 is 16 amino acids long. Germline CDR1 is MDHEN and CDR2 is SYDVKM. The CDR3 loop is CASSLSGRGGSYEQYF. CDR3 nucleotides: TGTGCCAGCAGTTTATCGGGCAGGGGTGGCTCCTACGAGCAGTACTTC.

The chain combines TRBV27 with TRBJ1-1; D remains ambiguous. The germline gives CDR1 MNHEY, CDR2 SMNVEV (reference sequence). The CDR3 consists of 15 residues. Trimming pared 3 bases from V and 4 bases from J, leaving 15 bases between. This CDR3 reads CASSFGTSGRTEAFF. As DNA, the CDR3 is TGTGCCAGCAGTTTTGGAACTTCTGGGCGCACTGAAGCTTTCTTT.

The chain links TRBV12-2 to TRBJ1-4. TRBV12-2 is reported as a pseudogene. CDR3 length: 15 residues. DNA of the CDR3: TGTGCAAGTCGCTTGGGATGGGGGATGAATGAAAAACTGTTTTTT. It encodes CASRLGWGMNEKLFF.

This sequence joins TRBV5-5 and TRBJ2-5; 7 nucleotides match TRBD1. CDR3 length: 12 residues. Germline lookup yields CDR1 SGHKS and CDR2 YYEKEE (reference sequence). The V and J ends lost 2 bases and 6 bases, in that order; junction bases with no gene match: 1. The CDR3 loop is CASSLGGQTQYF. In DNA form, the CDR3 reads TGTGCCAGCAGCTTAGGGGGCCAGACCCAGTACTTC.

The gene calls are TRBV7-6 and TRBJ1-2; D not certain. Looked up from germline, CDR1 is SGHVS and CDR2 is FNYEAQ. This CDR3 region has 13 residues. Trimming pared 4 bases from V and 1 base from J, leaving 7 bases between. CDR3 residues: CASSSTLNYGYTF. The CDR3 nucleotides are TGTGCCAGCAGCTCCACTCTTAACTATGGCTACACCTTC.

This clone has only one observation. The DNA for the CDR3 is TGTGCCAGCAGCCCATTGGCCCCCGACAATGAGCAGTTCTTC. It is translated as CASSPLAPDNEQFF. J is TRBJ2-1 and V is TRBV4-2; no reliable D call. The CDR3 totals 14 residues. V shed 4 bases and J shed 5 bases, with 12 bases lying between them. Per the germline V gene, CDR1 is LGHNA and CDR2 is YNFKEQ.

This clone was counted a few times. The gene calls are TRBV5-6 and TRBJ2-3; 8 bases align to TRBD1. The CDR3 consists of 14 residues. Germline loops: CDR1 SGHDT, CDR2 YYEEEE. V shed 6 bases and J 3 bases; nucleotides not matched to a gene: 6. The DNA for the CDR3 is TGTGCCAGCAAAGGACAGGGAAGGACAGATACGCAGTATTTT. It yields the protein CASKGQGRTDTQYF.

V gene TRBV6-1 combines with J gene TRBJ2-2, with D tentatively TRBD1 (5 bases). The CDR3 extends over 12 amino acids. V gave up 8 bases and J gave up 3 bases, with 7 bases separating them. Germline CDR1 reads MNHNS; CDR2 reads SASEGT. Written as DNA, the CDR3 is TGTGCCAGCCCCAGGGACACCGGGGAGCTGTTTTTT. Encoded protein: CASPRDTGELFF.

This chain links TRBV4-3 with TRBJ2-5; 12 nucleotides align to TRBD2. CDR3 length: 15 amino acids. The germline gives CDR1 LGHNA, CDR2 YSLEER. J lost 5 bases, V lost 1 base, and 2 bases had no gene match. The CDR3 DNA is TGCGCCAGCAGCCAAGGGACTAGCGGGGTTGAGACCCAGTACTTC. It is translated as CASSQGTSGVETQYF.

This clone was counted between two and nine times. This chain connects TRBV19 to TRBJ1-6; D unclear. Per the germline V gene, CDR1 is LNHDA and CDR2 is SQIVND (reference sequence). With 5 bases removed from V and 9 bases from J, the gap between germline ends came to 11 bases. This CDR3 is built from 13 residues. The CDR3 loop reads CASSVGEGSPLHF. The DNA of the CDR3 is TGTGCCAGTAGTGTCGGGGAAGGTTCACCCCTCCACTTT.

The chain carries TRBV9 and TRBJ2-3; 11 nucleotides match TRBD2. The CDR3 length is 16 residues. V lost 0 bases and J lost 7; bases outside the gene matches: 7. Per the germline V gene, CDR1 is SGDLS and CDR2 is YYNGEE. The CDR3 spells CASSVAASGGYNTQYF. CDR3 nucleotide sequence: TGTGCCAGCAGCGTAGCAGCTAGCGGGGGGTACAATACGCAGTATTTT.

The chain couples TRBV13 to TRBJ2-5, with 7 bases aligning to TRBD2. There are 13 residues in the CDR3. CDR1 is PRHDT, CDR2 FYEKMQ, per germline (reference sequence). V lost 4 bases to trimming and J lost 4 bases; unmatched junction nucleotides: 3. CDR3 nucleotides: TGTGCCAGCAGCTCCGGACTAGTAGAGACCCAGTACTTC. It codes for CASSSGLVETQYF.

The rearrangement links TRBV29-1 to TRBJ2-3; 15 bases map to TRBD2. This CDR3 is 13 amino acids long. V was pared by 7 bases and J by 7 bases, with 3 bases of the junction left unmatched. Per the germline V gene, CDR1 is SQVTM and CDR2 is ANQGSEA. The CDR3 sequence: CSAGTSGGNTQYF. CDR3 sequence (DNA): TGCAGCGCCGGGACTAGCGGGGGGAATACGCAGTATTTT.

The V gene is TRBV11-3, the J gene TRBJ2-7; D remains ambiguous. The CDR3 has 15 amino acids. Between the trimmed V and J ends, which lost 1 base and 2 bases, there was a span of 12 bases. In germline, CDR1 is SGHNT, CDR2 YENEEA. CDR3 coding DNA: TGTGCCAGCAGCTTAGGTGGGGTCCCTACCTACGAGCAGTACTTC. Protein: CASSLGGVPTYEQYF. The full variable domain, with the rest looked up from reference TRBV11-3 and TRBJ2-7, is EAGVVQSPRYKIIEKKQPVAFWCNPISGHNTLYWYLQNLGQGPELLIRYENEEAVDDSQLPKDRFSAERLKGVDSTLKIQPAELGDSAVYLCASSLGGVPTYEQYFGPGTRLTVT.

J is TRBJ1-6 and V is TRBV6-5, with 10 bases aligning to TRBD1. The CDR3 has 15 residues. The ends lost 5 bases at V and 7 bases at J; junction bases unmatched: 5. Germline-derived CDR1 and CDR2 are MNHEY and SVGAGI. The CDR3, as DNA: TGTGCCAGCAGTAACGGACAGGGGGACAATTCACCCCTCCACTTT. Residues: CASSNGQGDNSPLHF.

In this sample, this clone turned up once. The rearrangement links TRBV2 to TRBJ1-6; D not certain. CDR1 is SNHLY and CDR2 is FYNNEI in the germline V gene. The ends were cut back, 10 bases at V and 7 bases at J, with 17 bases in the middle. This CDR3 comprises 14 residues. The CDR3 DNA sequence: TGTGCCATACACGACCGGGCCTTAAATTCACCCCTCCACTTT. This encodes CAIHDRALNSPLHF.